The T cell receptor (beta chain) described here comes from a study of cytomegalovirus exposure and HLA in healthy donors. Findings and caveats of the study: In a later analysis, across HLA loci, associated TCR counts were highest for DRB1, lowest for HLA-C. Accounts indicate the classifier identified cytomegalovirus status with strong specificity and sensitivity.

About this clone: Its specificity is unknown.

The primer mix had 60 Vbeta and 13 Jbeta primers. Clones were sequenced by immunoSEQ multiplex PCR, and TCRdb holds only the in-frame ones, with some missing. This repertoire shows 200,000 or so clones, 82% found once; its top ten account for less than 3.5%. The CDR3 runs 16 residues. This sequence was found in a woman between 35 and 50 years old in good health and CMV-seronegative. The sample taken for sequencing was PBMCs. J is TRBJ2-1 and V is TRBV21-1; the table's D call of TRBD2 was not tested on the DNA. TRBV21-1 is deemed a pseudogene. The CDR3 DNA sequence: TGTGCCAGCAGCAATGGCCGGCAGCGGGAGAAGAATGAGCAGTTCTTC. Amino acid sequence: CASSNGRQREKNEQFF.